This T cell receptor (beta chain) was identified in a study of post-analysis software for immune sequencing data. Study-wide points: The study found TRBV5-6, TRBV5-1 and TRBV20-1 among five TRBV segments more frequent in patients than controls. Samples made in the same batch grouped tightly together by F measure.

Researchers reported that TCR beta cDNA libraries carried unique molecular identifiers. Starting from approximately 1 to 10 million T cells, the study yielded hundreds of thousands of cDNA molecules. From the PCR reads, TCRdb called clonotypes with MiXCR, one entry per CDR3 protein. Of some 190,000 distinct CDR3 sequences in the sample, approximately 30% were seen once. A word on this clonotype: Its antigen is still unknown. A read error may explain this, as a much larger clone is one base away.

The germline V gene encodes CDR1 ENHRY and CDR2 SYGVKD. The junction had 11 bases not matched to a gene; V was cut back by 6 bases and J by 8 bases. The CDR3 is 15 residues long. Specimen: blood. This TCR was recovered from a girl under 18 with multiple sclerosis. The gene calls are TRBV10-3 and TRBJ2-1, with 9 bases identical to TRBD2. In nucleotides, the CDR3 is TGTGCCATCAGGAGGAGCGGGGGGTCCCGCGATGAGCAGTTCTTC. As protein: CAIRRSGGSRDEQFF.